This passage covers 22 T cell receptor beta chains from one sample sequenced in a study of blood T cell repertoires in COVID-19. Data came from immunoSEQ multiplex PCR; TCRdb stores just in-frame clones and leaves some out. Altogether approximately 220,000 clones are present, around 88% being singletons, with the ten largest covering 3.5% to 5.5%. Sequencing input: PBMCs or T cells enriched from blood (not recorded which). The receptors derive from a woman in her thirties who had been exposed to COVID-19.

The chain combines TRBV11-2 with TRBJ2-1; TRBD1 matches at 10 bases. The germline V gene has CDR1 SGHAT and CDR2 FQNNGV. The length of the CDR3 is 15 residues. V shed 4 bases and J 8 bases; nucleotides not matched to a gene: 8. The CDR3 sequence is CASSSTGGFRDEQFF. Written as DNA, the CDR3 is TGTGCCAGCAGCTCGACAGGGGGCTTTAGGGATGAGCAGTTCTTC.

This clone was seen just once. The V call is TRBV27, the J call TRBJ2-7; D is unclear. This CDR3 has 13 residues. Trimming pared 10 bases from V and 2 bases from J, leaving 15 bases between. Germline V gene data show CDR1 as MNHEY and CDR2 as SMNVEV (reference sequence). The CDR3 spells CATKPYSTYEQYF. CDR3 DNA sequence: TGTGCCACCAAACCGTATTCTACCTACGAGCAGTACTTC.

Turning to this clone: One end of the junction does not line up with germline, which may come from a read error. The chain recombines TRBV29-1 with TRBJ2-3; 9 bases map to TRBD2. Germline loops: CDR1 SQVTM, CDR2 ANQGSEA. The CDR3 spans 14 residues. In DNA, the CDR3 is TGCAGCGTGGAAGCGGGGGGAAGCACAGATACGCAGTATTTT. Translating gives CSVEAGGSTDTQYF.

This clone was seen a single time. The CDR3: CASSGQGIGELFF. The CDR3 coding sequence is TGTGCCAGCAGCGGACAGGGCATCGGGGAGCTGTTTTTT. The chain uses TRBV6-5 and TRBJ2-2; 8 bases line up with TRBD1. V trimming: 6 bases; J trimming: 7 bases; junction bases outside the gene matches: 4. Germline V gene sequence: CDR1 MNHEY, CDR2 SVGAGI. The CDR3 contains 13 residues.

CDR3 residues: CASSTDWGNQPQHF. CDR3 coding DNA: TGTGCCAGTAGTACCGACTGGGGCAATCAGCCCCAGCATTTT. The gene calls are TRBV19 and TRBJ1-5; D unclear. The V end lost 4 bases, the J end lost 2 bases, and 9 bases lay between the germline ends. The CDR3 runs to 14 residues. Per the germline V gene, CDR1 is LNHDA and CDR2 is SQIVND (reference sequence).

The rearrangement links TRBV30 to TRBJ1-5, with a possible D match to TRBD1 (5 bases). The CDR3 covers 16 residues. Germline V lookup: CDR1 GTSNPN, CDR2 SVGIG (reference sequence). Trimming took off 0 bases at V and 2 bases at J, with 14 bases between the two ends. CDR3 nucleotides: TGTGCCTGGAGTGTACGGGGGGAGAGGGGCAATCAGCCCCAGCATTTT. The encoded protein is CAWSVRGERGNQPQHF.

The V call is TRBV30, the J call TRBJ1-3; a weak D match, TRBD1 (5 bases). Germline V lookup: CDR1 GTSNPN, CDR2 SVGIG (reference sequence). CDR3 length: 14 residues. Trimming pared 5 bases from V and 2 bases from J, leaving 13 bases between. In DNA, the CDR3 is TGTGCCTGGGCCCCCGAGACAGCTGGAAACACCATATATTTT. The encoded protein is CAWAPETAGNTIYF. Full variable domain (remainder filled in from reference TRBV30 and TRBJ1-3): SQTIHQWPATLVQPVGSPLSLECTVEGTSNPNLYWYRQAAGRGLQLLFYSVGIGQISSEVPQNLSASRPQDRQFILSSKKLLLSDSGFYLCAWAPETAGNTIYFGEGSWLTVV.

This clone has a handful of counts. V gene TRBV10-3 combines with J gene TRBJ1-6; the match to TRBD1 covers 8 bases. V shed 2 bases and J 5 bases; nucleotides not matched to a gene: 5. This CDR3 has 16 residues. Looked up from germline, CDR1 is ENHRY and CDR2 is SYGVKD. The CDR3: CAISEIADRDNSPLHF. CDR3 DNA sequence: TGTGCCATCAGTGAGATCGCGGACAGGGATAATTCACCCCTCCACTTT.

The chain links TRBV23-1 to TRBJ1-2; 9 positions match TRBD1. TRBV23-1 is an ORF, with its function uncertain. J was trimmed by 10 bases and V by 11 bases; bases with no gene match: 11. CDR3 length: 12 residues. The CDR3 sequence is CAGMTGGFDYTF. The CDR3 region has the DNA TGCGCCGGGATGACAGGGGGTTTTGACTACACCTTC.

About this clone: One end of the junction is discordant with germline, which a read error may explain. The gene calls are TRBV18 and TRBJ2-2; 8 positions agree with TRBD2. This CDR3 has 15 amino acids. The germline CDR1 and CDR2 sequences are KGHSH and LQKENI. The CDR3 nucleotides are TGTGCCAGCTCACCACGACTAGCGAATACCGGGGAGCTGTTTTTT. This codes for CASSPRLANTGELFF.

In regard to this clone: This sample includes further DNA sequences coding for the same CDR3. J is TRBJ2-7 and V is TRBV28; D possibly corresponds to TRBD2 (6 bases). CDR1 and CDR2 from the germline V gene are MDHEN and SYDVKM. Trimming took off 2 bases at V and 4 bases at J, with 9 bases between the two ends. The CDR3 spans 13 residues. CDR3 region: CASSLGTPYEQYF. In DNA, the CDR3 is TGTGCCAGCAGTTTAGGGACTCCGTACGAGCAGTACTTC.

CDR3: CASSSRRQDPKAFF. DNA of the CDR3: TGTGCCAGCAGCTCGAGGAGACAGGACCCCAAAGCTTTCTTT. The V call is TRBV7-2, the J call TRBJ1-1; possible D gene TRBD1, 6 bases. Germline V gene sequence: CDR1 SGHTA, CDR2 FQGNSA. CDR3 length: 14 residues. The V end lost 4 bases, the J end lost 9 bases, and 18 bases lay between the germline ends.

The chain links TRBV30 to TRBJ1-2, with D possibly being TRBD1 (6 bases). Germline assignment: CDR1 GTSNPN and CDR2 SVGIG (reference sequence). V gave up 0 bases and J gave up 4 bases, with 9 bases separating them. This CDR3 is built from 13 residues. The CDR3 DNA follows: TGTGCCTGGAGTGTGACAGGCACCTATGGCTACACCTTC. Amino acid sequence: CAWSVTGTYGYTF.

Written as DNA, the CDR3 is TGCAGCGTTCCTACCGGGACAGGGGGCCGTAGGGGCTACACCTTC. Its protein product is CSVPTGTGGRRGYTF. The chain employs TRBV29-1 and TRBJ1-2; 12 bases fit TRBD1. The germline V gene encodes CDR1 SQVTM and CDR2 ANQGSEA. The CDR3 extends over 15 amino acids. V lost 5 bases, J lost 8 bases, and 12 bases stayed unmatched. Using reference TRBV29-1 and TRBJ1-2 for the parts outside the CDR3, the full variable domain is SAVISQKPSRDICQRGTSLTIQCQVDSQVTMMFWYRQQPGQSLTLIATANQGSEATYESGFVIDKFPISRPNLTFSTLTVSNMSPEDSSIYLCSVPTGTGGRRGYTFGSGTRLTVV.

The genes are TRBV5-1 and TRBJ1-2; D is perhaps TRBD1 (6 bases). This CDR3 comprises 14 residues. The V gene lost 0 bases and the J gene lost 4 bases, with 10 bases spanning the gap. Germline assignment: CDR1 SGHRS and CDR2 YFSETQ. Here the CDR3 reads CASSLVGGIYGYTF. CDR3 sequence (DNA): TGCGCCAGCAGCTTGGTAGGGGGTATCTATGGCTACACCTTC. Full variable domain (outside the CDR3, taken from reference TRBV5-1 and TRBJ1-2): KAGVTQTPRYLIKTRGQQVTLSCSPISGHRSVSWYQQTPGQGLQFLFEYFSETQRNKGNFPGRFSGRQFSNSRSEMNVSTLELGDSALYLCASSLVGGIYGYTFGSGTRLTVV.

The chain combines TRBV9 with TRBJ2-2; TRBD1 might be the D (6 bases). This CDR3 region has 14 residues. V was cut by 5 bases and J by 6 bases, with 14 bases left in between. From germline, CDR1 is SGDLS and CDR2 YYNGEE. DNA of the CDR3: TGTGCCAGCAGTCCAATGGGGGCCCCCGGGGAGCTGTTTTTT. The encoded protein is CASSPMGAPGELFF.

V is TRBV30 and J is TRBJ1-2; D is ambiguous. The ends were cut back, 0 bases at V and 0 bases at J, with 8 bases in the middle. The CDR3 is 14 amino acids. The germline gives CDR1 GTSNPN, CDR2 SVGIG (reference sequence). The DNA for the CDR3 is TGTGCCTGGAGTGTTGTCCGAGCTAACTATGGCTACACCTTC. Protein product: CAWSVVRANYGYTF.

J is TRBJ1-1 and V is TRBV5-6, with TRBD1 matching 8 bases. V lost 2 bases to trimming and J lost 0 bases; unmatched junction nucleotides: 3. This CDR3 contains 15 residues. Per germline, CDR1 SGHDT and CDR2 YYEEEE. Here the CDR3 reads CASSFRTGLNTEAFF. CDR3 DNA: TGTGCCAGCAGCTTTCGGACAGGGCTGAACACTGAAGCTTTCTTT.

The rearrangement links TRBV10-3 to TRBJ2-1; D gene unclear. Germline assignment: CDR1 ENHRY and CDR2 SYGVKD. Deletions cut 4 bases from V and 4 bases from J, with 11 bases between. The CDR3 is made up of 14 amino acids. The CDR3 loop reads CAISGTSRYNEQFF. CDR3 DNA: TGTGCCATCAGTGGCACATCCCGATACAATGAGCAGTTCTTC.

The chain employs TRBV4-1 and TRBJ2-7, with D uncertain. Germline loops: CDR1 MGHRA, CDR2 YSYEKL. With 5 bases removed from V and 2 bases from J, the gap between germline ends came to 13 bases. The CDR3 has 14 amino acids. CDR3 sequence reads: CASSDPRQAYEQYF. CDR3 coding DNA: TGCGCCAGCAGCGACCCCCGACAAGCCTACGAGCAGTACTTC.

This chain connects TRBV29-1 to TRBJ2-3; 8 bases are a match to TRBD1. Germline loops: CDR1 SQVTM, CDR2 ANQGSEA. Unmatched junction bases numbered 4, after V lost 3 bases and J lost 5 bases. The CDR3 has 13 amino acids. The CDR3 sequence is CSVEAQGEDTQYF. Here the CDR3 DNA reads TGCAGCGTTGAGGCACAGGGGGAAGATACGCAGTATTTT.

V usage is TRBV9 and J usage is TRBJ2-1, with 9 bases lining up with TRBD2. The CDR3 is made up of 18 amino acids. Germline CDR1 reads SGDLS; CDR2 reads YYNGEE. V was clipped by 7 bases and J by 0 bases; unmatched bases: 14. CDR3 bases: TGTGCCAGCCCCAGGCTAGCGGGGAGGCCGAGCTCCTACAATGAGCAGTTCTTC. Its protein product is CASPRLAGRPSSYNEQFF.